This TCR beta chain was captured in a study of cytomegalovirus exposure and HLA in healthy donors. In the PCR, 60 Vbeta and 13 Jbeta primers were used. Sequenced by immunoSEQ multiplex PCR; TCRdb stores in-frame clones only, minus some. The data hold about 43,000 clones, with roughly half observed a single time. The receptor's source is a man in his sixties in good health and CMV-seronegative. The sample was PBMCs.

CDR3 sequence reads: CASTLVGDEQFF. CDR3 nucleotides: TGTGCCAGCACCCTAGTGGGTGATGAGCAGTTCTTC. J is TRBJ2-1 and V is TRBV7-8; D call uncertain. The CDR3 runs to 12 residues. V was shortened by 7 bases and J by 8 bases, with 12 bases between the two germline ends. The germline CDR1 and CDR2 sequences are SGHVS and FQNEAQ.